This T cell receptor beta chain was observed in a study of blood T cell repertoires in COVID-19. Only in-frame clones appear in the TCRdb table, and some are missing; sequencing was by immunoSEQ multiplex PCR. The sample includes under 200,000 clones, approximately 80% seen only once; the top ten take 10% to 15%. Participants were aged 18 to 89 years, lived in some 23 US areas, and enrolled virtually. The sequence was obtained from a woman aged 55-70 years who had recovered from COVID-19. The source material was PBMCs or T cells enriched from blood (not recorded which).

In DNA form, the CDR3 reads TGCGCCAGCAGCTTGGGTACAGGGTCAGATACGCAGTATTTT. This codes for CASSLGTGSDTQYF. V and J are TRBV5-1 and TRBJ2-3, with D possibly TRBD1 on 6 matching bases. V lost 0 bases and J 4 bases, leaving 9 bases between the germline ends. Germline values: CDR1 SGHRS, CDR2 YFSETQ. The CDR3 length is 14 residues.